This entry lists 3 T cell receptor beta chains sequenced from one sample in a study of cytomegalovirus exposure and HLA in healthy donors. Researchers ran the PCR with 60 Vbeta and 13 Jbeta primers. Method: immunoSEQ multiplex PCR; TCRdb's copy keeps in-frame clones and lacks some. The sample lists some 140,000 clones; roughly 77% were seen once. Sequencing was done on a sample of PBMCs. These receptors were obtained from a man between 25 and 39 years old in good health.

In its sample, this clone was seen a few times. The rearrangement joins TRBV6-5 to TRBJ1-6; the D gene is possibly TRBD1 (6 bases). V lost 6 bases, J lost 6 bases, and 15 bases lay in between. Per germline, CDR1 MNHEY and CDR2 SVGAGI. CDR3 length: 15 amino acids. The CDR3 DNA is TGTGCCAGCAGGGGGGACACCAGTCGTAATTCACCCCTCCACTTT. Its translation: CASRGDTSRNSPLHF.

The chain recombines TRBV21-1 with TRBJ2-1; the table calls TRBD2, which could not be checked here. TRBV21-1 is a pseudogene segment. This CDR3 is built from 19 residues. The CDR3 DNA sequence: TGTGCCAGCAGCAAAGGTCGGGCAGCGGACCCCAGCTCCTACAATGAGCAGTTCTTC. Its translation is CASSKGRAADPSSYNEQFF.

V gene TRBV9 combines with J gene TRBJ2-2, with TRBD2 matching 9 bases. Looked up from germline, CDR1 is SGDLS and CDR2 is YYNGEE. Trimming at V came to 4 bases and at J to 3 bases, leaving 7 bases not matched to a gene. This CDR3 contains 16 residues. DNA of the CDR3: TGTGCCAGCAGCAGGTCGGGACTAGCTGACACCGGGGAGCTGTTTTTT. The encoded protein is CASSRSGLADTGELFF.